The following is a T cell receptor (beta chain) sequence with its context. This entry comes from a study of identical twins. Trimming took 0 bases from V and 4 from J, leaving 9 bases between them. This CDR3 region has 14 residues. Germline-derived CDR1 and CDR2 are SGDLS and YYNGEE. TCRdb itself ran the 5' RACE reads through MiXCR, one entry per CDR3 protein. The sample shows roughly 480,000 distinct CDR3 sequences, roughly a quarter of them seen only once. This same sample was also taken into another study, of T cells expressing NK-cell markers.

The chain has TRBV9 and TRBJ2-3; tentative D call: TRBD2 (6 bases). This clonotype originated in a woman under 30 in good health. Source material: CD4+ T cells sorted from blood. The CDR3 bases are TGTGCCAGCAGCGTAGGCGGGAAACCAGATACGCAGTATTTT. This sequence encodes CASSVGGKPDTQYF.